This T cell receptor beta chain was recovered during a study of blood T cells in healthy people across ages. The germline CDR1 and CDR2 sequences are SGHRS and YFSETQ. The CDR3 covers 16 residues. After removal of 0 bases from V and 3 bases from J, the junction contained 5 bases not matched to a gene. PCR was performed a second time for about 7 to 11 cycles using a sample-barcoded 5' primer and a J-beta primer mix. Each of the cDNA molecules was tagged by a template-switch adaptor with 12 random nucleotides. TCRdb reprocessed the 5' RACE reads via MiXCR and lists one record per CDR3 protein. Among hundreds of thousands of distinct CDR3 sequences, roughly 60% were seen once, and the ten largest hold around 20%.

The origin of this receptor is a man younger than 40 in good health. Sequenced input: blood. The chain recombines TRBV5-1 with TRBJ2-1, with 8 bases identical to TRBD2. Written as DNA, the CDR3 is TGCGCCAGCAGCTTGGAGGCTAGCGGGCTCTACAATGAGCAGTTCTTC. This codes for CASSLEASGLYNEQFF.